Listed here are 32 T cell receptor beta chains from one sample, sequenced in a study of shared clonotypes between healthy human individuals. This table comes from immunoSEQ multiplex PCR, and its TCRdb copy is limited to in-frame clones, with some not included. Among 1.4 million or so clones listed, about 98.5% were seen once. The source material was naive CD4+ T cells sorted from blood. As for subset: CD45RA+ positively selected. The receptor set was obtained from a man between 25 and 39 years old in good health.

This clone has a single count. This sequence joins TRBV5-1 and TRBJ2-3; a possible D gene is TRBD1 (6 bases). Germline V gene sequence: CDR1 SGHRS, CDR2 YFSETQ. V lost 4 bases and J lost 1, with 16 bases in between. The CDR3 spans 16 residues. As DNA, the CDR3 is TGCGCCAGCAGCAACCGGGACACTACGGGCACAGATACGCAGTATTTT. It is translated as CASSNRDTTGTDTQYF. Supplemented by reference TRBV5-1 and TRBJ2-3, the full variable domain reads KAGVTQTPRYLIKTRGQQVTLSCSPISGHRSVSWYQQTPGQGLQFLFEYFSETQRNKGNFPGRFSGRQFSNSRSEMNVSTLELGDSALYLCASSNRDTTGTDTQYFGPGTRLTVL.

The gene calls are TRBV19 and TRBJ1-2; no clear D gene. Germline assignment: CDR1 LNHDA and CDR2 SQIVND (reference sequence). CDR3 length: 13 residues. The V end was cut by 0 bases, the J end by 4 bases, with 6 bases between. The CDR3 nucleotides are TGTGCCAGTAGTATAGATGACACCTATGGCTACACCTTC. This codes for CASSIDDTYGYTF.

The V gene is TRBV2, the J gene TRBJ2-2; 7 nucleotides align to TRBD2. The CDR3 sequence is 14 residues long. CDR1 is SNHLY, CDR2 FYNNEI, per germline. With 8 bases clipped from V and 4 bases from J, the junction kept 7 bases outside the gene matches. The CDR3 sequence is CASQSGTITGELFF. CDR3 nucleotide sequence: TGTGCCAGCCAGAGCGGGACTATCACCGGGGAGCTGTTTTTT.

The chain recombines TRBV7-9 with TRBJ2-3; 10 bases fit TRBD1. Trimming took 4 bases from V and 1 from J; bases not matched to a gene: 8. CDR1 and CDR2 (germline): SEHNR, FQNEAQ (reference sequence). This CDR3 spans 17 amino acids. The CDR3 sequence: CASSSDRGSYGTDTQYF. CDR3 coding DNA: TGTGCCAGCAGCTCGGACAGGGGGTCGTATGGCACAGATACGCAGTATTTT.

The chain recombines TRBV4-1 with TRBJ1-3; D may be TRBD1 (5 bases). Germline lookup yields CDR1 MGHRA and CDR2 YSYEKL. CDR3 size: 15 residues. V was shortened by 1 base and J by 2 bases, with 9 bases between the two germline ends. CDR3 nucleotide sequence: TGCGCCAGCAGCCAAGGCGGGGGGACTGGAAACACCATATATTTT. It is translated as CASSQGGGTGNTIYF.

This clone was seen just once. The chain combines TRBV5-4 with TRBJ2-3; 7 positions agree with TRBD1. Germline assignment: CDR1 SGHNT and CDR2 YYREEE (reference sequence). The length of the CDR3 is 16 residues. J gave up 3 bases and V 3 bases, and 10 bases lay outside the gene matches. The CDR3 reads CASSSEQGSGTDTQYF. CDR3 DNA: TGTGCCAGCAGCTCTGAACAGGGGTCGGGGACAGATACGCAGTATTTT.

The CDR3 nucleotides read TGTGCCAGCAGTGACAGTCCTAACTATGGCTACACCTTC. Amino acids: CASSDSPNYGYTF. The chain recombines TRBV6-4 with TRBJ1-2; D gene ambiguous. V dropped 2 bases and J dropped 0 bases, with 4 bases sitting between them. CDR3 length: 13 residues. From germline, CDR1 is MRHNA and CDR2 SNTAGT.

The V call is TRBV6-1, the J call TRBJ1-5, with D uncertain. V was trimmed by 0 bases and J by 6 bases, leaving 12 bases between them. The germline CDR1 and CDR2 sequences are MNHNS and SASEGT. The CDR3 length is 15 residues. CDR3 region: CASSEALAFFQPQHF. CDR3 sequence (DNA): TGTGCCAGCAGTGAAGCGCTGGCATTTTTTCAGCCCCAGCATTTT.

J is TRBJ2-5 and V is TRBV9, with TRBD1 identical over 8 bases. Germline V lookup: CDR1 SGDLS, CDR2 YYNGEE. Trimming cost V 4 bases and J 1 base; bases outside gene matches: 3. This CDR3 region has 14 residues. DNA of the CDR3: TGTGCCAGCAGCACAGACAGGGGCCAAGAGACCCAGTACTTC. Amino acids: CASSTDRGQETQYF.

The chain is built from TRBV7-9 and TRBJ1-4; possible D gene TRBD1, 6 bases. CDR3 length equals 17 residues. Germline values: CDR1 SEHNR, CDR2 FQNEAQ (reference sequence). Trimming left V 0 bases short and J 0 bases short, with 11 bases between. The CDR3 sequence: CASSLAYKGATNEKLFF. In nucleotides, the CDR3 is TGTGCCAGCAGCTTAGCGTATAAGGGGGCAACTAATGAAAAACTGTTTTTT. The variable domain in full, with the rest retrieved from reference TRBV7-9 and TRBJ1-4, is DTGVSQNPRHKITKRGQNVTFRCDPISEHNRLYWYRQTLGQGPEFLTYFQNEAQLEKSRLLSDRFSAERPKGSFSTLEIQRTEQGDSAMYLCASSLAYKGATNEKLFFGSGTQLSVL.

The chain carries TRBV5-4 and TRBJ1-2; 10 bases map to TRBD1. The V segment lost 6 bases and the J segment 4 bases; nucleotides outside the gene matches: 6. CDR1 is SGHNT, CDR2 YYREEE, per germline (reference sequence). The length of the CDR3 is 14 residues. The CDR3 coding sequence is TGTGCCAGCACGGGACAGGGGTCGGGCTATGGCTACACCTTC. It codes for CASTGQGSGYGYTF.

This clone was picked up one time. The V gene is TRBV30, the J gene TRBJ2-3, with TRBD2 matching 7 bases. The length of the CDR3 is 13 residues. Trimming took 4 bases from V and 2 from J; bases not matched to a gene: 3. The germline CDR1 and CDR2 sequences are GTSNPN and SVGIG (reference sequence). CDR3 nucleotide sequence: TGTGCCTGGACTAGCGGAACCACAGATACGCAGTATTTT. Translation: CAWTSGTTDTQYF.

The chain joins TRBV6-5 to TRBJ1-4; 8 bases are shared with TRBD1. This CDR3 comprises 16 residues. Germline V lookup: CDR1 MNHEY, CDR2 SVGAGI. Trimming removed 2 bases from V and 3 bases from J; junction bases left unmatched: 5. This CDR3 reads CASSYADRVANEKLFF. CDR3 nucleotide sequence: TGTGCCAGCAGTTACGCGGACAGGGTGGCTAATGAAAAACTGTTTTTT.

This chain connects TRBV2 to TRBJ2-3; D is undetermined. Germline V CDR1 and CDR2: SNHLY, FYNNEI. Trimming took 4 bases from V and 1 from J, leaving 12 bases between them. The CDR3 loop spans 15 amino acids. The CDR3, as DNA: TGTGCCAGCAGTGGTGAGGCACTACGCACAGATACGCAGTATTTT. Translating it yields CASSGEALRTDTQYF.

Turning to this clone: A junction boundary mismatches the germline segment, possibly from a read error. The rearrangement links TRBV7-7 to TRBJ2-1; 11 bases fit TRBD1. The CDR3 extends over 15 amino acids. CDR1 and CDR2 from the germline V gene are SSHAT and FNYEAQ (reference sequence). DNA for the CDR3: TGTGCTAGCAGCCAGGGACAGGGGGCCTACAATGAGCAGTTCTTC. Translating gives CASSQGQGAYNEQFF.

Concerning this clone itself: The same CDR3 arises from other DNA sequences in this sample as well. Here the CDR3 reads CASSLSGNQPQHF. The CDR3 DNA sequence: TGTGCCAGCAGCTTATCGGGCAATCAGCCCCAGCATTTT. V and J are TRBV5-5 and TRBJ1-5; D remains ambiguous. The V end was cut by 2 bases, the J end by 2 bases, with 5 bases between. The CDR3 contains 13 residues. CDR1 is SGHKS, CDR2 YYEKEE, per germline (reference sequence).

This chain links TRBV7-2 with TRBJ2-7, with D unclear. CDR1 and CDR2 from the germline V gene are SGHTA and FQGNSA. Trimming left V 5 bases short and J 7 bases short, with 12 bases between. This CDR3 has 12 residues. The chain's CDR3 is CASSPRMGEQYF. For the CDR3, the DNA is TGTGCCAGCAGCCCCCGTATGGGGGAGCAGTACTTC.

CDR3 nucleotides: TGTGCCAGCCGCTCGTTGACAGTTAATTCACCCCTCCACTTT. Its protein product is CASRSLTVNSPLHF. The chain has TRBV2 and TRBJ1-6; D possibly corresponds to TRBD1 (5 bases). Germline V lookup: CDR1 SNHLY, CDR2 FYNNEI. Between the trimmed V and J ends, which lost 8 bases and 6 bases, there was a span of 14 bases. The CDR3 sequence is 14 residues long.

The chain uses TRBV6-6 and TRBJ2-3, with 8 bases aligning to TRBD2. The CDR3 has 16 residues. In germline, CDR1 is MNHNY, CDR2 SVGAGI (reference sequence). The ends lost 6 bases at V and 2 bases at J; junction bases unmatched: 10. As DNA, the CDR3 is TGTGCCAGCAGCCGCGCGGGGGGAGCTTCCACAGATACGCAGTATTTT. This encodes CASSRAGGASTDTQYF.

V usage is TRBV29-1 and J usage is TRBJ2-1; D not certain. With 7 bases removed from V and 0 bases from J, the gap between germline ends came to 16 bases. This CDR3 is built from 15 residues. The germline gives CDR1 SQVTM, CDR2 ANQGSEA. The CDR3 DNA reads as TGCAGCGGGCGCCACTACCCGAGCTCCTACAATGAGCAGTTCTTC. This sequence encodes CSGRHYPSSYNEQFF.

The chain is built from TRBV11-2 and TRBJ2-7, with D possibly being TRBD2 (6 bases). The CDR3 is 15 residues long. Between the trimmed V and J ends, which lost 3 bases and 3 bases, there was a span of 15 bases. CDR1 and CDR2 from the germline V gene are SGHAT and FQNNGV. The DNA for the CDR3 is TGTGCCAGCAGCTTCGTGGTAGCGGAGAGCTACGAGCAGTACTTC. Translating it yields CASSFVVAESYEQYF.

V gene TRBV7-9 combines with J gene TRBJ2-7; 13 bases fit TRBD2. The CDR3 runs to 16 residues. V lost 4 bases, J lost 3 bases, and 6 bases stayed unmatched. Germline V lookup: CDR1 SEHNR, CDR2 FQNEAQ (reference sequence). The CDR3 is CASSSFGTSGVYEQYF. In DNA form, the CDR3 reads TGTGCCAGCAGCTCCTTCGGGACTAGCGGGGTCTACGAGCAGTACTTC.

This chain's CDR3 is CSAAAVHEQFF. The CDR3 coding sequence is TGCAGTGCCGCGGCCGTTCATGAGCAGTTCTTC. The chain is built from TRBV20-1 and TRBJ2-1; D ambiguous. The CDR3 length is 11 residues. Germline CDR1 is DFQATT and CDR2 is SNEGSKA (reference sequence). The germline V and J ends were trimmed by 6 bases and 8 bases, with 11 bases remaining between them.

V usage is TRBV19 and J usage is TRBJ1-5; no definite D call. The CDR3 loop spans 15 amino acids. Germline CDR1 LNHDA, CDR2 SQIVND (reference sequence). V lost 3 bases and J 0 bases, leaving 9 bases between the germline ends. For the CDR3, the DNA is TGTGCCAGTAGTATCTGGGCACATAGCAATCAGCCCCAGCATTTT. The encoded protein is CASSIWAHSNQPQHF. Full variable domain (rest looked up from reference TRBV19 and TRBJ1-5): DGGITQSPKYLFRKEGQNVTLSCEQNLNHDAMYWYRQDPGQGLRLIYYSQIVNDFQKGDIAEGYSVSREKKESFPLTVTSAQKNPTAFYLCASSIWAHSNQPQHFGDGTRLSIL.

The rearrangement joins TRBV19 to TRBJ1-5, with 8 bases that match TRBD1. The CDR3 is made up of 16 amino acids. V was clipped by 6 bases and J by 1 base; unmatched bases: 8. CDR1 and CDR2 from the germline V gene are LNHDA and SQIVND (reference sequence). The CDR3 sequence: CASSASRTGSNQPQHF. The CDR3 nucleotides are TGTGCCAGTAGCGCCTCCCGGACAGGGAGCAATCAGCCCCAGCATTTT.

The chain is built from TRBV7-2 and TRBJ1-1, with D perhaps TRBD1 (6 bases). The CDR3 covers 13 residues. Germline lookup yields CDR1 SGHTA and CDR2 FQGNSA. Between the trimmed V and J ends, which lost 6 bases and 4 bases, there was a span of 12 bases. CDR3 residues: CASSPDRITEAFF. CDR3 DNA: TGTGCCAGCAGTCCAGACAGGATCACTGAAGCTTTCTTT.

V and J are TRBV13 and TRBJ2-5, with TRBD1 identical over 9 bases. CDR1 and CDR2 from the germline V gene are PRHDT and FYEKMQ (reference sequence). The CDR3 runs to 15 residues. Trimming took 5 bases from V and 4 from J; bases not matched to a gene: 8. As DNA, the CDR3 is TGTGCCAGCAGCACCACAGGGGGCGCGGGAGAGACCCAGTACTTC. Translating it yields CASSTTGGAGETQYF.

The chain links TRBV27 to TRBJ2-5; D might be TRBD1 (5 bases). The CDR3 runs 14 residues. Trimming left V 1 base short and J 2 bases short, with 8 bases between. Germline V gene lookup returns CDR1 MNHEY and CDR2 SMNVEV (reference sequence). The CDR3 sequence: CASSLFDRQETQYF. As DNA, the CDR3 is TGTGCCAGCAGTTTATTTGACAGACAAGAGACCCAGTACTTC.

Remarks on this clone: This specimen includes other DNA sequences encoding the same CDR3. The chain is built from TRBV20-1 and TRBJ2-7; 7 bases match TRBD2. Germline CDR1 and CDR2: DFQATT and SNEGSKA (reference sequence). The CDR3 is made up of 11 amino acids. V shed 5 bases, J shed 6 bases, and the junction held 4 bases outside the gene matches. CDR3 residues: CSARGGGEQYF. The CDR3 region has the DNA TGCAGTGCTCGCGGGGGTGGCGAGCAGTACTTC.

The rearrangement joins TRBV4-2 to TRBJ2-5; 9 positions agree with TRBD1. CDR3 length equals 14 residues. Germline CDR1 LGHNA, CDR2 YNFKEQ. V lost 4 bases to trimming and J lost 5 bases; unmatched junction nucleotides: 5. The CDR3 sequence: CASSRTGVGETQYF. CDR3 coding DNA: TGTGCCAGCAGCCGGACAGGGGTGGGGGAGACCCAGTACTTC.

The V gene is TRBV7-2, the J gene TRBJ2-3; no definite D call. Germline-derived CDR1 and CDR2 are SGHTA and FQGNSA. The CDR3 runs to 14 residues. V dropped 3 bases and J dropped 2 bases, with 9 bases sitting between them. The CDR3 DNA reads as TGTGCCAGCAGCTTCAGGAAGTTCACAGATACGCAGTATTTT. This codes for CASSFRKFTDTQYF.

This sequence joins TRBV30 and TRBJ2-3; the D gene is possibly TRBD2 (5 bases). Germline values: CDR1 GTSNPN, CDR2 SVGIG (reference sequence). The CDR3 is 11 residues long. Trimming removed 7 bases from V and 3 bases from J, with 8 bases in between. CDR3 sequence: CAFEGTDTQYF. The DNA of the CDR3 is TGTGCCTTCGAGGGTACAGATACGCAGTATTTT.